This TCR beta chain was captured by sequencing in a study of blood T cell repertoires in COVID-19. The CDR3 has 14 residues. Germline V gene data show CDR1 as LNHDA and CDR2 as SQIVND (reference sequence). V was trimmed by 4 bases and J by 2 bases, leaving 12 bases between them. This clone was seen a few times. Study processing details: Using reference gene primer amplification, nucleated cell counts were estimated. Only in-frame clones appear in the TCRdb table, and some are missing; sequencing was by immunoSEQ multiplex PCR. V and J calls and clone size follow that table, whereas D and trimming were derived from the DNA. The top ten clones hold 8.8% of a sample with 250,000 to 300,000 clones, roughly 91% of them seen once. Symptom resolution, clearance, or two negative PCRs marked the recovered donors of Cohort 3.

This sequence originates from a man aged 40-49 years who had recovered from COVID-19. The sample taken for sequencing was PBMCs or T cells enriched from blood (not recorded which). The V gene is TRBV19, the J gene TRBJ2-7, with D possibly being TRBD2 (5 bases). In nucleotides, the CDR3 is TGTGCCAGTAGTAGAGGGCCCGATCCCTACGAGCAGTACTTC. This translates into CASSRGPDPYEQYF.